This is a list of T cell receptor beta chains from one sample in a study of CD8 T cells in ankylosing spondylitis. TCRdb reprocessed the 5' RACE reads via MiXCR and lists one record per CDR3 protein. The table lists about 440,000 distinct CDR3 sequences, about a sixth of them singletons. Sequenced material: blood, either unsorted or a sorted T cell fraction (not recorded which). Receptors were obtained from a male donor with ankylosing spondylitis. Each CDR3 is given with its conserved first and last residue. The order of the fields is D gene, clone size, J gene, V gene, CDR3 length, CDR3 protein, CDR3 DNA. A D gene is named only where the DNA matches it firmly. Clone size is given for some rows only: seen once, a few or many times, or a class if the clone is expanded.

d_gene: TRBD1; abundance: -; j_gene: TRBJ2-7; v_gene: TRBV28; len: 16; CDR3aa: CASSSPFGTGRYEQYF; CDR3nt: TGTGCCAGCAGTTCGCCTTTCGGGACAGGGCGCTACGAGCAGTACTTC
d_gene: TRBD1; abundance: few; j_gene: TRBJ2-2; v_gene: TRBV6-2/TRBV6-3; len: 16; CDR3aa: CASNEQGARNTGELFF; CDR3nt: TGTGCCAGCAACGAACAGGGGGCGAGGAACACCGGGGAGCTGTTTTTT
d_gene: -; abundance: few; j_gene: TRBJ2-3; v_gene: TRBV6-1; len: 14; CDR3aa: CASRTRGGSDTQYF; CDR3nt: TGTGCCAGCAGGACCAGGGGGGGGTCAGATACGCAGTATTTT
d_gene: -; abundance: -; j_gene: TRBJ1-1; v_gene: TRBV5-1; len: 14; CDR3aa: CASTTLGDGTEAFF; CDR3nt: TGCGCCAGCACCACGCTCGGGGATGGGACTGAAGCTTTCTTT
d_gene: TRBD2; abundance: few; j_gene: TRBJ2-1; v_gene: TRBV14; len: 16; CDR3aa: CASSQLAGAVYNEQFF; CDR3nt: TGTGCCAGCAGCCAATTAGCGGGAGCTGTCTACAATGAGCAGTTCTTC
d_gene: TRBD1; abundance: few; j_gene: TRBJ1-1; v_gene: TRBV7-9; len: 15; CDR3aa: CASSPTGQVNTEAFF; CDR3nt: TGTGCCAGCAGCCCCACGGGACAGGTGAACACTGAAGCTTTCTTT
d_gene: -; abundance: -; j_gene: TRBJ2-3; v_gene: TRBV10-3; len: 14; CDR3aa: CAIRQDYITDTQYF; CDR3nt: TGTGCCATCAGACAGGACTACATCACAGATACGCAGTATTTT
d_gene: -; abundance: -; j_gene: TRBJ2-3; v_gene: TRBV2; len: 14; CDR3aa: CASSELATADTQYF; CDR3nt: TGTGCCAGCAGTGAATTAGCCACGGCAGATACGCAGTATTTT
d_gene: -; abundance: -; j_gene: TRBJ1-1; v_gene: TRBV6-5; len: 15; CDR3aa: CASSYSWEGYTEAFF; CDR3nt: TGTGCCAGCAGTTACTCATGGGAGGGGTACACTGAAGCTTTCTTT
d_gene: -; abundance: few; j_gene: TRBJ1-6; v_gene: TRBV27; len: 16; CDR3aa: CASSLSRRVGNSPLHF; CDR3nt: TGTGCCAGCAGTTTATCGCGGAGGGTAGGAAATTCACCCCTCCACTTT
d_gene: -; abundance: -; j_gene: TRBJ2-7; v_gene: TRBV20-1; len: 12; CDR3aa: CSVSRANYEQYF; CDR3nt: TGCAGTGTTAGTCGGGCCAACTACGAGCAGTACTTC
d_gene: TRBD2; abundance: -; j_gene: TRBJ2-1; v_gene: TRBV7-2; len: 16; CDR3aa: CASSSTSGLSYNEQFF; CDR3nt: TGTGCCAGCAGCTCGACTAGCGGGCTGTCCTACAATGAGCAGTTCTTC
d_gene: -; abundance: few; j_gene: TRBJ1-5; v_gene: TRBV28; len: 14; CDR3aa: CASNPYPSNQPQHF; CDR3nt: TGTGCCAGTAACCCCTATCCTAGCAATCAGCCCCAGCATTTT
d_gene: TRBD2; abundance: many; j_gene: TRBJ2-7; v_gene: TRBV12-3/TRBV12-4; len: 14; CDR3aa: CASSRLAGAYEQYF; CDR3nt: TGTGCCAGCAGTCGACTAGCGGGAGCCTACGAGCAGTACTTC
d_gene: TRBD1; abundance: few; j_gene: TRBJ2-7; v_gene: TRBV2; len: 13; CDR3aa: CASRAGGNHEQYF; CDR3nt: TGTGCCAGCCGGGCAGGGGGCAACCACGAGCAGTACTTC
d_gene: -; abundance: few; j_gene: TRBJ2-5; v_gene: TRBV20-1; len: 18; CDR3aa: CSAKKAVRLAFYQETQYF; CDR3nt: TGCAGTGCTAAAAAGGCCGTCCGGCTAGCGTTCTACCAAGAGACCCAGTACTTC
d_gene: -; abundance: -; j_gene: TRBJ1-1; v_gene: TRBV6-2/TRBV6-3; len: 15; CDR3aa: CASSYGRQLNTEAFF; CDR3nt: TGTGCCAGCAGTTACGGTAGACAGTTGAACACTGAAGCTTTCTTT
d_gene: -; abundance: few; j_gene: TRBJ1-1; v_gene: TRBV12-3/TRBV12-4; len: 11; CDR3aa: CASKWGTEAFF; CDR3nt: TGTGCCAGCAAGTGGGGGACGGAAGCTTTCTTT
d_gene: -; abundance: few; j_gene: TRBJ1-1; v_gene: TRBV5-1; len: 14; CDR3aa: CASTPGTGNSEAFF; CDR3nt: TGCGCCAGCACTCCCGGGACGGGGAATTCTGAAGCTTTCTTT
d_gene: -; abundance: many; j_gene: TRBJ2-1; v_gene: TRBV29-1; len: 14; CDR3aa: CSATRIGMSNEQFF; CDR3nt: TGCAGCGCCACTAGAATCGGGATGAGCAATGAGCAGTTCTTC
d_gene: TRBD1; abundance: few; j_gene: TRBJ2-3; v_gene: TRBV3-1; len: 15; CDR3aa: CASSQDLHSGTAQYF; CDR3nt: TGTGCCAGCAGCCAAGACCTACACTCCGGGACAGCGCAGTATTTT
d_gene: TRBD2; abundance: -; j_gene: TRBJ2-3; v_gene: TRBV20-1; len: 14; CDR3aa: CSAPGGGSTDTQYF; CDR3nt: TGCAGTGCCCCTGGGGGGGGAAGCACAGATACGCAGTATTTT
d_gene: -; abundance: -; j_gene: TRBJ2-2; v_gene: TRBV2; len: 14; CDR3aa: CASSATTIVGELFF; CDR3nt: TGTGCCAGCAGTGCTACGACTATAGTCGGGGAGCTGTTTTTT
d_gene: TRBD1; abundance: -; j_gene: TRBJ1-1; v_gene: TRBV29-1; len: 14; CDR3aa: CSVEGRGRDTEAFF; CDR3nt: TGCAGCGTGGAAGGTAGGGGGCGGGACACTGAAGCTTTCTTT
d_gene: -; abundance: few; j_gene: TRBJ2-2; v_gene: TRBV6-2/TRBV6-3; len: 12; CDR3aa: CASSATSIELFF; CDR3nt: TGTGCCAGCAGTGCGACTTCAATCGAGCTGTTTTTT
d_gene: -; abundance: many; j_gene: TRBJ2-1; v_gene: TRBV12-3/TRBV12-4; len: 13; CDR3aa: CASSLGPSDEQFF; CDR3nt: TGTGCCAGCAGTTTAGGACCCTCGGATGAGCAGTTCTTC
d_gene: TRBD1; abundance: -; j_gene: TRBJ1-1; v_gene: TRBV6-2/TRBV6-3; len: 18; CDR3aa: CASSYSKFSGTVNTEAFF; CDR3nt: TGTGCCAGCAGTTACTCGAAATTTTCGGGGACAGTGAACACTGAAGCTTTCTTT
d_gene: -; abundance: few; j_gene: TRBJ2-3; v_gene: TRBV7-8; len: 15; CDR3aa: CASSLGRLGADTQYF; CDR3nt: TGTGCCAGCAGCCTTGGGAGGCTGGGGGCAGATACGCAGTATTTT
d_gene: -; abundance: -; j_gene: TRBJ1-2; v_gene: TRBV4-2; len: 13; CDR3aa: CASSQDGGDGYTF; CDR3nt: TGTGCCAGCAGCCAAGATGGAGGGGACGGCTACACCTTC
d_gene: -; abundance: many; j_gene: TRBJ2-7; v_gene: TRBV20-1; len: 12; CDR3aa: CSARGHSYEQYF; CDR3nt: TGCAGTGCTAGAGGACACTCCTACGAGCAGTACTTC
d_gene: -; abundance: few; j_gene: TRBJ2-5; v_gene: TRBV7-9; len: 15; CDR3aa: CASSPQEKLQETQYF; CDR3nt: TGTGCCAGCAGCCCACAGGAGAAACTTCAAGAGACCCAGTACTTC
d_gene: -; abundance: -; j_gene: TRBJ1-4; v_gene: TRBV20-1; len: 14; CDR3aa: CSANDRTLNEKLFF; CDR3nt: TGCAGTGCTAATGACAGGACCCTTAATGAAAAACTGTTTTTT
d_gene: TRBD1; abundance: -; j_gene: TRBJ1-2; v_gene: TRBV6-1; len: 15; CDR3aa: CASSEYTGVGYGYTF; CDR3nt: TGTGCCAGCAGTGAATATACAGGGGTGGGCTATGGCTACACCTTC
d_gene: -; abundance: many; j_gene: TRBJ2-6; v_gene: TRBV12-3/TRBV12-4; len: 16; CDR3aa: CASSLVVLAGANVLTF; CDR3nt: TGTGCCAGCAGTTTAGTAGTCTTGGCTGGGGCCAACGTCCTGACTTTC
d_gene: -; abundance: -; j_gene: TRBJ2-5; v_gene: TRBV28; len: 14; CDR3aa: CASSNSQGLETQYF; CDR3nt: TGTGCCAGCAGTAATTCACAGGGACTCGAGACCCAGTACTTC
d_gene: -; abundance: many; j_gene: TRBJ2-7; v_gene: TRBV7-2; len: 14; CDR3aa: CASSLGPSSYEQYF; CDR3nt: TGTGCCAGCAGCTTAGGCCCGTCCTCCTACGAGCAGTACTTC
d_gene: -; abundance: -; j_gene: TRBJ2-1; v_gene: TRBV20-1; len: 15; CDR3aa: CSALGLRDSYNEQFF; CDR3nt: TGCAGTGCTTTGGGACTCCGAGACTCCTACAATGAGCAGTTCTTC
d_gene: -; abundance: few; j_gene: TRBJ2-5; v_gene: TRBV10-3; len: 12; CDR3aa: CAISDRVETQYF; CDR3nt: TGTGCCATCAGTGACAGGGTGGAGACCCAGTACTTC
d_gene: -; abundance: -; j_gene: TRBJ1-4; v_gene: TRBV7-2; len: 17; CDR3aa: CASSPHPVGGRNEKLFF; CDR3nt: TGTGCCAGCAGCCCTCACCCCGTGGGGGGGCGAAATGAAAAACTGTTTTTT
d_gene: -; abundance: many; j_gene: TRBJ2-5; v_gene: TRBV5-1; len: 14; CDR3aa: CASSLVQGGETQYF; CDR3nt: TGCGCCAGCAGCTTGGTACAGGGAGGGGAGACCCAGTACTTC
d_gene: -; abundance: -; j_gene: TRBJ2-1; v_gene: TRBV20-1; len: 16; CDR3aa: CSASPPPAKTYNEQFF; CDR3nt: TGCAGTGCTAGCCCTCCCCCAGCGAAGACCTACAATGAGCAGTTCTTC
d_gene: TRBD1; abundance: few; j_gene: TRBJ1-5; v_gene: TRBV6-1; len: 15; CDR3aa: CASRKTGGDNQPQHF; CDR3nt: TGTGCCAGCAGGAAGACAGGGGGGGACAATCAGCCCCAGCATTTT
d_gene: TRBD1; abundance: -; j_gene: TRBJ1-1; v_gene: TRBV5-1; len: 16; CDR3aa: CASSLAGTGVNTEAFF; CDR3nt: TGCGCCAGCAGCTTGGCCGGGACAGGGGTGAACACTGAAGCTTTCTTT
d_gene: -; abundance: -; j_gene: TRBJ2-5; v_gene: TRBV29-1; len: 11; CDR3aa: CSVAPTETQYF; CDR3nt: TGCAGCGTTGCCCCTACAGAGACCCAGTACTTC
d_gene: -; abundance: few; j_gene: TRBJ2-1; v_gene: TRBV24-1; len: 15; CDR3aa: CATSDPSRWDNEQFF; CDR3nt: TGTGCCACCAGTGACCCTAGCCGGTGGGACAATGAGCAGTTCTTC
d_gene: TRBD2; abundance: -; j_gene: TRBJ2-1; v_gene: TRBV2; len: 18; CDR3aa: CARSFGLAGDPDYNEQFF; CDR3nt: TGTGCCCGCAGTTTTGGGCTAGCGGGAGACCCTGATTACAATGAGCAGTTCTTC
d_gene: -; abundance: -; j_gene: TRBJ2-7; v_gene: TRBV6-1; len: 13; CDR3aa: CASSELPGYEQYF; CDR3nt: TGTGCCAGCAGTGAGCTACCGGGCTACGAGCAGTACTTC
d_gene: -; abundance: few; j_gene: TRBJ1-2; v_gene: TRBV20-1; len: 13; CDR3aa: CSAEQPTNYGYTF; CDR3nt: TGCAGTGCCGAGCAGCCAACTAACTATGGCTACACCTTC
d_gene: -; abundance: few; j_gene: TRBJ2-5; v_gene: TRBV29-1; len: 13; CDR3aa: CSVELGLGETQYF; CDR3nt: TGCAGCGTTGAACTGGGATTAGGGGAGACCCAGTACTTC
d_gene: -; abundance: few; j_gene: TRBJ1-4; v_gene: TRBV11-2; len: 14; CDR3aa: CAGKPGQRREKLFF; CDR3nt: TGTGCCGGTAAACCGGGACAACGACGGGAAAAACTGTTTTTT
d_gene: -; abundance: -; j_gene: TRBJ2-1; v_gene: TRBV2; len: 13; CDR3aa: CASSGEEVREQFF; CDR3nt: TGTGCCAGCAGTGGGGAGGAGGTTAGGGAGCAGTTCTTC
d_gene: -; abundance: -; j_gene: TRBJ2-3; v_gene: TRBV4-2; len: 15; CDR3aa: CASSHTRGSDGTQYF; CDR3nt: TGTGCCAGCAGCCATACCAGAGGATCGGACGGTACGCAGTATTTT
d_gene: -; abundance: few; j_gene: TRBJ1-3; v_gene: TRBV10-3; len: 14; CDR3aa: CAIRADNSGNTIYF; CDR3nt: TGTGCCATCAGGGCAGACAACTCTGGAAACACCATATATTTT
d_gene: -; abundance: -; j_gene: TRBJ1-1; v_gene: TRBV27; len: 14; CDR3aa: CASSRRSMNTEAFF; CDR3nt: TGTGCCAGCAGTCGCCGCAGCATGAACACTGAAGCTTTCTTT
d_gene: -; abundance: many; j_gene: TRBJ1-2; v_gene: TRBV12-3/TRBV12-4; len: 17; CDR3aa: CASSLAPPGHLNYGYTF; CDR3nt: TGTGCCAGCAGTTTGGCCCCCCCGGGACACCTTAACTATGGCTACACCTTC
d_gene: TRBD2; abundance: -; j_gene: TRBJ2-3; v_gene: TRBV7-2; len: 16; CDR3aa: CASSARGRGNTDTQYF; CDR3nt: TGTGCCAGCAGCGCGAGAGGGCGGGGGAACACAGATACGCAGTATTTT
d_gene: -; abundance: few; j_gene: TRBJ1-6; v_gene: TRBV2; len: 14; CDR3aa: CASGSRVGNSPLHF; CDR3nt: TGTGCCAGCGGTTCCAGGGTTGGGAATTCACCCCTCCACTTT
d_gene: -; abundance: -; j_gene: TRBJ1-1; v_gene: TRBV5-1; len: 15; CDR3aa: CASSLETVGYTEAFF; CDR3nt: TGCGCCAGCAGCTTGGAGACGGTCGGGTACACTGAAGCTTTCTTT
d_gene: TRBD1; abundance: -; j_gene: TRBJ2-1; v_gene: TRBV7-3; len: 14; CDR3aa: CASSLLQGASEQFF; CDR3nt: TGTGCCAGCAGCCTCTTACAGGGGGCATCGGAGCAGTTCTTC
d_gene: TRBD2; abundance: few; j_gene: TRBJ2-3; v_gene: TRBV5-1; len: 16; CDR3aa: CASSYPSGASTDTQYF; CDR3nt: TGCGCCAGCAGCTACCCTAGCGGGGCTAGCACAGATACGCAGTATTTT